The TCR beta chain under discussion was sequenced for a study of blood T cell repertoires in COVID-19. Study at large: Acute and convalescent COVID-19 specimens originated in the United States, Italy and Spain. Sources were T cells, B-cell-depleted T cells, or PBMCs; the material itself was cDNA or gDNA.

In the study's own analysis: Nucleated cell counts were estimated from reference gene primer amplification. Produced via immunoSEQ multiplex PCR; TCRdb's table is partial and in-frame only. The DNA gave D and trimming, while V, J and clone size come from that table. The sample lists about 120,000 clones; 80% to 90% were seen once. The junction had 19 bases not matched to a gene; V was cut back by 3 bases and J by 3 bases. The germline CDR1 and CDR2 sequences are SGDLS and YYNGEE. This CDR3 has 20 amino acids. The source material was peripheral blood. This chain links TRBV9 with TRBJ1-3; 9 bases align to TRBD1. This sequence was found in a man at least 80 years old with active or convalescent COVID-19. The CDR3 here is CASSADKTGTGFLYGNTIYF. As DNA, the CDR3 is TGTGCCAGCAGCGCCGATAAAACTGGGACAGGGTTCTTATATGGAAACACCATATATTTT.